One sample yielded the 21 T cell receptor beta chains listed below, sequenced in a study of shared clonotypes between healthy human individuals. Naive CD8 cells lacked CD45RO, underwent positive selection for CCR7 and left out terminally differentiated effector memory CD45RA+ cells. Only in-frame clones appear in the TCRdb table, and some are missing; sequencing was by immunoSEQ multiplex PCR. The repertoire holds some 800,000 clones, with around 93% as singletons. Sequenced: naive CD8+ T cells sorted from blood. All receptors derive from a man aged 25 to 40 in good health.

This sequence joins TRBV7-2 and TRBJ2-7; possibly TRBD1 for D (6 bases). V was pared by 1 base and J by 1 base, with 17 bases between. The CDR3 has 17 amino acids. In germline, CDR1 is SGHTA, CDR2 FQGNSA. CDR3 residues: CASSLEGVSKQSYEQYF. CDR3 bases: TGTGCCAGCAGCTTAGAGGGGGTTTCCAAACAGTCCTACGAGCAGTACTTC.

This clone was seen a single time. The chain has TRBV6-1 and TRBJ2-1; TRBD2 agrees at 8 bases. J gave up 0 bases and V 1 base, and 2 bases lay outside the gene matches. Germline V gene lookup returns CDR1 MNHNS and CDR2 SASEGT. The CDR3 is 16 residues long. CDR3 nucleotide sequence: TGTGCCAGCAGTGAAGGAAGCGGGAGCTCCTACAATGAGCAGTTCTTC. Residues: CASSEGSGSSYNEQFF.

The chain employs TRBV7-8 and TRBJ2-5; 14 nucleotides match TRBD2. The junction had 3 bases not matched to a gene; V was cut back by 2 bases and J by 1 base. This CDR3 has 17 residues. Germline lookup yields CDR1 SGHVS and CDR2 FQNEAQ. CDR3 nucleotide sequence: TGTGCCAGCAGCTTATGGACTAGCGGGAGGACCCAAGAGACCCAGTACTTC. It translates to CASSLWTSGRTQETQYF.

This clone was seen a few times. The rearrangement links TRBV12-5 to TRBJ2-2; D might be TRBD1 (5 bases). The germline V gene encodes CDR1 LGHNT and CDR2 FRNRAP. V lost 7 bases, J lost 6 bases, and 9 bases lay in between. The CDR3 length is 12 residues. The CDR3 sequence is CASALTAGELFF. CDR3 coding DNA: TGTGCTAGTGCCTTGACAGCCGGGGAGCTGTTTTTT.

The chain recombines TRBV29-1 with TRBJ2-1; 7 bases fit TRBD1. The CDR3 covers 14 residues. With 4 bases clipped from V and 5 bases from J, the junction kept 8 bases outside the gene matches. The germline gives CDR1 SQVTM, CDR2 ANQGSEA. DNA for the CDR3: TGCAGCGTTGTTCCCAGGGGGAGAAACAATGAGCAGTTCTTC. Its protein product is CSVVPRGRNNEQFF.

This chain uses TRBV18 with TRBJ2-7; 9 bases align to TRBD1. Looked up from germline, CDR1 is KGHSH and CDR2 is LQKENI. The J segment lost 2 bases and the V segment lost 5 bases, leaving 4 bases of the junction unmatched. CDR3 length equals 14 residues. CDR3 nucleotide sequence: TGTGCCAGCTCAGTGAACAGGGGGCCCTACGAGCAGTACTTC. Residues: CASSVNRGPYEQYF.

This sequence joins TRBV5-5 and TRBJ2-5; D might be TRBD1 (6 bases). The CDR3 extends over 13 amino acids. Germline V gene sequence: CDR1 SGHKS, CDR2 YYEKEE (reference sequence). Trimming stripped 4 bases from V and 2 bases from J, with 9 bases between. The CDR3 coding sequence is TGTGCCAGCAGCCAACAGGGACAAGAGACCCAGTACTTC. Its translation: CASSQQGQETQYF.

V and J are TRBV10-2 and TRBJ2-1; 8 nucleotides align to TRBD2. CDR3 size: 15 residues. The germline CDR1 and CDR2 sequences are WSHSY and SAAADI. Germline trimming cut 8 bases from V and 5 bases from J; bases unmatched to any gene: 11. The CDR3 spells CASETNLGRDNEQFF. The CDR3 DNA follows: TGCGCCAGCGAAACGAACCTCGGGAGGGACAATGAGCAGTTCTTC.

J is TRBJ2-7 and V is TRBV2; D is uncertain. Germline-derived CDR1 and CDR2 are SNHLY and FYNNEI. The V end lost 4 bases, the J end lost 2 bases, and 15 bases lay between the germline ends. The CDR3 totals 15 residues. CDR3 sequence (DNA): TGTGCCAGCAGTGTACCGGGCCTACAGCCCTACGAGCAGTACTTC. As protein: CASSVPGLQPYEQYF.

The chain couples TRBV29-1 to TRBJ2-3; D is perhaps TRBD1 (5 bases). In germline, CDR1 is SQVTM, CDR2 ANQGSEA. The CDR3 loop spans 14 amino acids. V was trimmed by 5 bases and J by 1 base, leaving 13 bases between them. The CDR3 spells CSVMDLGGTDTQYF. The CDR3 DNA is TGCAGCGTTATGGACCTAGGGGGCACAGATACGCAGTATTTT.

The chain combines TRBV7-8 with TRBJ1-2; TRBD1 matches at 7 bases. Trimming at V came to 5 bases and at J to 8 bases, leaving 8 bases not matched to a gene. Germline-derived CDR1 and CDR2 are SGHVS and FQNEAQ. The CDR3 contains 13 residues. As DNA, the CDR3 is TGTGCCAGCAGCGACGGGAACAGGGGCGGCTACACCTTC. Amino acid sequence: CASSDGNRGGYTF.

This chain connects TRBV6-5 to TRBJ2-7; the D gene could be TRBD1 or TRBD2 (5 bases each). The CDR3 covers 14 residues. Trimming pared 2 bases from V and 3 bases from J, leaving 11 bases between. The V gene's germline CDR1 is MNHEY and CDR2 SVGAGI. CDR3 sequence reads: CASSYGTGLYEQYF. In DNA, the CDR3 is TGTGCCAGCAGTTACGGTACGGGGCTCTACGAGCAGTACTTC.

This chain links TRBV7-6 with TRBJ2-3, with TRBD2 identical over 11 bases. The V and J ends lost 5 bases and 4 bases, in that order; junction bases with no gene match: 5. CDR1 is SGHVS, CDR2 FNYEAQ, per germline. This CDR3 is 15 amino acids long. In nucleotides, the CDR3 is TGTGCCAGCAGCAAACTAGCGGGAGCTGCAGATACGCAGTATTTT. Its translation: CASSKLAGAADTQYF.

Turning to this clone: Other nucleotide sequences in the sample specify the same CDR3. The rearrangement joins TRBV27 to TRBJ2-6; D uncertain. CDR1 and CDR2 from the germline V gene are MNHEY and SMNVEV (reference sequence). V dropped 3 bases and J dropped 2 bases, with 2 bases sitting between them. The CDR3 runs 13 residues. CDR3 loop: CASSFTGANVLTF. CDR3 DNA: TGTGCCAGCAGTTTTACTGGGGCCAACGTCCTGACTTTC. Full variable domain (remainder filled in from reference TRBV27 and TRBJ2-6): EAQVTQNPRYLITVTGKKLTVTCSQNMNHEYMSWYRQDPGLGLRQIYYSMNVEVTDKGDVPEGYKVSRKEKRNFPLILESPSPNQTSLYFCASSFTGANVLTFGAGSRLTVL.

The chain joins TRBV18 to TRBJ2-7; D is unclear. CDR3 size: 13 residues. Germline CDR1 is KGHSH and CDR2 is LQKENI. V was cut by 6 bases and J by 4 bases, with 13 bases left in between. For the CDR3, the DNA is TGTGCCAGCTCCTATGGACGCTTGTACGAGCAGTACTTC. Its translation: CASSYGRLYEQYF.

V and J are TRBV29-1 and TRBJ1-1, with D possibly being TRBD1 (6 bases). The CDR3 spans 15 residues. Trimming cost V 0 bases and J 1 base, with 12 bases left between them. The germline V gene has CDR1 SQVTM and CDR2 ANQGSEA. CDR3 in amino acids: CSVEEGGQSNTEAFF. The CDR3 DNA reads as TGCAGCGTTGAAGAGGGTGGACAGTCGAACACTGAAGCTTTCTTT.

This clone was detected only a few times. The rearrangement joins TRBV4-1 to TRBJ1-5; D is ambiguous. With 4 bases removed from V and 3 bases from J, the gap between germline ends came to 13 bases. The germline gives CDR1 MGHRA, CDR2 YSYEKL. The CDR3 runs 15 residues. The CDR3 DNA follows: TGCGCCAGCAGCCGGAACTTGGGTTCCAATCAGCCCCAGCATTTT. Protein: CASSRNLGSNQPQHF.

The genes are TRBV30 and TRBJ2-5, with 13 nucleotides matching TRBD2. After removal of 5 bases from V and 4 bases from J, the junction contained 25 bases not matched to a gene. The CDR3 has 21 residues. Per the germline V gene, CDR1 is GTSNPN and CDR2 is SVGIG (reference sequence). CDR3: CAWFSGQVYSGTSGKRETQYF. CDR3 in DNA: TGTGCCTGGTTTTCGGGACAGGTCTACTCCGGGACTAGCGGGAAGCGAGAGACCCAGTACTTC.

J is TRBJ2-1 and V is TRBV4-1; D possibly corresponds to TRBD2 (5 bases). The germline CDR1 and CDR2 sequences are MGHRA and YSYEKL. This CDR3 is 16 amino acids long. Trimming cost V 2 bases and J 3 bases, with 14 bases left between them. The CDR3, as DNA: TGCGCCAGCAGCCAATTAGGACTGCAGGTCTACAATGAGCAGTTCTTC. Translating gives CASSQLGLQVYNEQFF.

The chain joins TRBV7-9 to TRBJ2-7, with a weak D call TRBD2 (5 bases). The length of the CDR3 is 14 residues. Germline-derived CDR1 and CDR2 are SEHNR and FQNEAQ (reference sequence). V gave up 1 base and J gave up 3 bases, with 10 bases separating them. The CDR3 DNA follows: TGTGCCAGCAGCTTAGGAGGGAACGGCTACGAGCAGTACTTC. Amino acids: CASSLGGNGYEQYF. The full variable domain, in which reference TRBV7-9 and TRBJ2-7 provide the parts outside the CDR3, is DTGVSQNPRHKITKRGQNVTFRCDPISEHNRLYWYRQTLGQGPEFLTYFQNEAQLEKSRLLSDRFSAERPKGSFSTLEIQRTEQGDSAMYLCASSLGGNGYEQYFGPGTRLTVT.

The rearrangement uses TRBV27 and TRBJ2-7, with D possibly TRBD1 on 6 matching bases. Germline CDR1 is MNHEY and CDR2 is SMNVEV (reference sequence). The CDR3 has 13 amino acids. Trimming removed 7 bases from V and 3 bases from J, with 13 bases in between. The CDR3 loop is CASKGTGYYEQYF. In DNA, the CDR3 is TGTGCCAGCAAGGGAACAGGGTACTACGAGCAGTACTTC.